This is a list of T cell receptor beta chains from one sample in a study of STAT3 mutations in large granular lymphocyte leukemia. Libraries were prepared by immunoSEQ multiplex PCR; TCRdb keeps only in-frame clonotypes and omits some of them. The profile shows about 9,400 clones, 85% to 90% of them singletons. Sample: peripheral blood mononuclear cells. Receptor source: an elderly man with T-cell large granular lymphocyte leukemia. Some clones in this sample may be carry-over from other donors' samples. Each CDR3 is given with its conserved first and last residue. The D gene is left open where the match is weak. Only part of the rows carry a size: once, few, many, or a class if the clone is expanded.

clone size	D gene	V gene	J gene	CDR3 DNA	CDR3 protein
NA	NA	TRBV5-1	TRBJ1-3	TGCGCCAGCACCAAGAGGGGATCCTCCAACTCTGGAAACACCATATATTTT	CASTKRGSSNSGNTIYF
NA	TRBD1	TRBV18	TRBJ1-3	TGTGCCAGCTCCCCGGACAGGGCTGGAAACACCATATATTTT	CASSPDRAGNTIYF
NA	NA	TRBV30	TRBJ1-6	TGTGCCTGGATTGCAGGGCTGTTTACTTCACCCCTCCACTTT	CAWIAGLFTSPLHF
NA	TRBD1	TRBV6-1	TRBJ1-2	TGTGCCAGCAAGACTACAGGGGAGAACTATGGCTACACCTTC	CASKTTGENYGYTF
NA	NA	TRBV6-1	TRBJ1-6	TGTGCCAGCGGTATTGGGAGCGCCAGGGATTCACCCCTCCACTTT	CASGIGSARDSPLHF
NA	NA	TRBV7-9	TRBJ1-4	TGTGCCAGCAGTATCCAGAGGCTGTTTTTT	CASSIQRLFF
NA	NA	TRBV30	TRBJ2-7	TGTGCCTGGAGTTTACTGGGAGGTAACTACGAGCAGTACTTC	CAWSLLGGNYEQYF
few	NA	TRBV4-3	TRBJ1-2	TGCGCCAGCAGCCAAGATCTGGCAGATTTAAACTATGGCTACACCTTC	CASSQDLADLNYGYTF
NA	TRBD1	TRBV18	TRBJ1-1	TGTGCCAGCTCAAAACAGGGGTCGAACACTGAAGCTTTCTTT	CASSKQGSNTEAFF
NA	NA	TRBV30	TRBJ1-5	TGTGCCTGGACCCATGGGGGGTTTGGCAATCAGCCCCAGCATTTT	CAWTHGGFGNQPQHF
NA	NA	TRBV11-2	TRBJ1-6	TGTGCCAGCAGCACCCCGGGACAATCCTATAATTCACCCCTCCACTTT	CASSTPGQSYNSPLHF
once	NA	TRBV5-1	TRBJ2-7	TGCGCCAGCAGGGTACAGCAGCAGTCCTACGAGCAGTACTTC	CASRVQQQSYEQYF
NA	NA	TRBV10-1	TRBJ2-7	TGCGCCAGCAGTGACGACAGGTATCTCGACGAGCAGTACTTC	CASSDDRYLDEQYF
NA	TRBD1	TRBV5-1	TRBJ1-1	TGCGCCAGCAGCATCACGGCTCGAGGGCTAGGACAGGGTTTTCGGTCGGCTTTCTTT	CASSITARGLGQGFRSAFF
NA	TRBD1	TRBV7-8	TRBJ2-7	TGTGCCAGCAGCAACCGGACAGGGGGTCACGAGCAGTACTTC	CASSNRTGGHEQYF
NA	NA	TRBV6-5	TRBJ2-5	TGTGCCAGCAGGAGGACAGTTGGAGAGACCCAGTACTTC	CASRRTVGETQYF
NA	TRBD1	TRBV18	TRBJ2-7	TGTGCCAGCTCACCACCGTCAGGGGGCTACCACGAGCAGTACTTC	CASSPPSGGYHEQYF
NA	NA	TRBV5-1	TRBJ1-2	TGCGCCAGCAGCTTGGAACGGCTGGTAACGGGCGGCTACACCTTC	CASSLERLVTGGYTF
NA	NA	TRBV30	TRBJ2-5	TGTGCCGTAGGGGAGGGGGCTTTAGCGGAGACCCAGTACTTC	CAVGEGALAETQYF
NA	TRBD1	TRBV27	TRBJ1-1	TGTGCCAGCAGTTTATCAAAGCAGGGGGGCACTGAAGCTTTCTTT	CASSLSKQGGTEAFF
NA	NA	TRBV29-1	TRBJ2-3	TGCAGCGTTGAATTCCAAGACAGAGGTACGCAGTATTTT	CSVEFQDRGTQYF
medium-sized	NA	TRBV7-9	TRBJ1-5	TGTGCCAGCAGCTTAGGGGGCAGGCGGAATCAGCCCCAGCATTTT	CASSLGGRRNQPQHF
NA	NA	TRBV11-2	TRBJ1-5	TGTGCCAGCAGCGAAACAGGCGAGTCCAATCAGCCCCAGCATTTT	CASSETGESNQPQHF
NA	TRBD1	TRBV5-6	TRBJ2-7	TGTGCCAGCAGCCGGGACAGGGTTCTGGAGCAGTACTTC	CASSRDRVLEQYF
NA	NA	TRBV6-5	TRBJ1-2	TGTGCCAGCAGCCCTCTGGGCAGCTTCGGTGGCTACACCTTC	CASSPLGSFGGYTF
NA	TRBD2	TRBV5-1	TRBJ2-1	TGCGCCAGCAGCTTGGATCTAGCGGGTGCCTACAATGAGCAGTTCTTC	CASSLDLAGAYNEQFF
once	NA	TRBV6-6	TRBJ1-2	TGTGCCAGCACTCTGCGGGATGGCTACACCTTC	CASTLRDGYTF
large	NA	TRBV4-1	TRBJ2-4	TGCGCCAGCAGCCCCGAGGGGGATGGCAGAAACATTCAGTACTTC	CASSPEGDGRNIQYF
NA	NA	TRBV11-2	TRBJ2-7	TGTGCCAGCAGCTTAGGATCCTACTACGAGCAGTACTTC	CASSLGSYYEQYF
NA	NA	TRBV7-9	TRBJ1-2	TGTGCCAGCAGCTTAGGGGTTGTCAACTATGGCTACACCTTC	CASSLGVVNYGYTF
NA	TRBD1	TRBV9	TRBJ1-2	TGTGCCAGCAGCGTAGGGCCGGGACAGGGTTTGATGGGCTACACCTTC	CASSVGPGQGLMGYTF
NA	NA	TRBV6-5	TRBJ1-2	TGTGCCAGCAAAAAGACAGACCGGAACTATGGCTACACCTTC	CASKKTDRNYGYTF
NA	TRBD1	TRBV29-1	TRBJ1-2	TGCAGCGTTACCAGACAGGGGTTATATGATGGCTACACCTTC	CSVTRQGLYDGYTF